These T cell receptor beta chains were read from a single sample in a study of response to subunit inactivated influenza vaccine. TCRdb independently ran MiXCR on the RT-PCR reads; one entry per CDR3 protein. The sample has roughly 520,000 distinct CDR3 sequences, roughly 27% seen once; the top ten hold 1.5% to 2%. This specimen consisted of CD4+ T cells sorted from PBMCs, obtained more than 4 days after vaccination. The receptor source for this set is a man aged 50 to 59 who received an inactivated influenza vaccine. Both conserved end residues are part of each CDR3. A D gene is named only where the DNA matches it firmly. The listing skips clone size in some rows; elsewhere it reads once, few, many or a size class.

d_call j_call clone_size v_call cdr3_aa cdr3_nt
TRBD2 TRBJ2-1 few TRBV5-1 CASSLAPLAGGLNEQFF TGCGCCAGCAGCTTAGCGCCACTAGCGGGAGGTCTCAATGAGCAGTTCTTC
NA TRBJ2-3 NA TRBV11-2 CASTPSRFGRIADTQYF TGTGCCAGCACCCCCTCGAGGTTTGGGCGTATCGCAGATACGCAGTATTTT
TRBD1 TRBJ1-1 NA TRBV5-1 CASSLQGTGTEAFF TGCGCCAGCAGCCTACAGGGGACCGGCACTGAAGCTTTCTTT
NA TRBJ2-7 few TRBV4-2 CASSQDPSRTYEQYF TGTGCCAGCAGCCAAGATCCTAGCCGAACCTACGAGCAGTACTTC
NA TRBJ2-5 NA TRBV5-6 CASSLAPGEETQYF TGTGCCAGCAGCTTGGCCCCAGGGGAAGAGACCCAGTACTTC
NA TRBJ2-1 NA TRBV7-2 CASSWSSYNEQFF TGTGCCAGCAGCTGGTCCTCCTACAATGAGCAGTTCTTC
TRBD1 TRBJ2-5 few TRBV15 CATSRNRDRQETQYF TGTGCCACCAGCAGAAATCGGGACAGGCAAGAGACCCAGTACTTC
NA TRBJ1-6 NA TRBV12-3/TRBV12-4 CASSLSWGSPLHF TGTGCCAGCAGTTTATCTTGGGGTTCACCCCTCCACTTT
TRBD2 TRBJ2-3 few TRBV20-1 CSVPGLAVSTDTQYF TGCAGTGTTCCGGGACTAGCGGTTAGCACAGATACGCAGTATTTT
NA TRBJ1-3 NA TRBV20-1 CSGSAVLSGNTIYF TGCAGTGGTTCCGCGGTACTCTCTGGAAACACCATATATTTT
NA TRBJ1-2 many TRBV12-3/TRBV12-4 CASSLSRDDGYTF TGTGCCAGCAGTTTAAGCAGGGATGATGGCTACACCTTC
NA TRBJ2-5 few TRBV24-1 CATSARSRRWQETQYF TGTGCCACCAGTGCCCGTAGTAGGCGGTGGCAAGAGACCCAGTACTTC
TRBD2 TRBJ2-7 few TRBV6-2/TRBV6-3 CASSYSGTRNEQYF TGTGCCAGCAGTTACTCCGGGACTAGGAACGAGCAGTACTTC
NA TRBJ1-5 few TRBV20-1 CSAGMSGRGEGQPQHF TGCAGTGCTGGTATGAGCGGCAGGGGAGAGGGTCAGCCCCAGCATTTT
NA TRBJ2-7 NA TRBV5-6 CASSLVGRTVEQYF TGTGCCAGCAGCTTGGTGGGACGGACAGTCGAGCAGTACTTC
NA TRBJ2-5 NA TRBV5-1 CASSDQGLQETQYF TGCGCCAGCAGCGATCAGGGACTCCAAGAGACCCAGTACTTC
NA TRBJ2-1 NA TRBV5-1 CASRATRGEQFF TGCGCCAGCAGGGCTACGAGGGGTGAGCAGTTCTTC
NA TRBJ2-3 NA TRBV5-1 CASSHGLGTDTQYF TGCGCCAGCAGCCACGGCTTGGGCACAGATACGCAGTATTTT
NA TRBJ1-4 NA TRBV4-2 CASSQVGQGGLNEKLFF TGTGCCAGCAGCCAAGTCGGTCAGGGAGGTCTAAATGAAAAACTGTTTTTT
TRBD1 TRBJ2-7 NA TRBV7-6 CASSLGNAGGSYEQYF TGTGCCAGCAGCTTAGGTAATGCAGGGGGCTCCTACGAGCAGTACTTC
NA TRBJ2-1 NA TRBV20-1 CSGQRGDSTNEQFF TGCAGTGGCCAGCGTGGGGACTCAACCAATGAGCAGTTCTTC
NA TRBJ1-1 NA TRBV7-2 CASSFSTENTEAFF TGTGCCAGCAGCTTCTCGACGGAGAACACTGAAGCTTTCTTT
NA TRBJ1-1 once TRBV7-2 CASSLHAGEAFF TGTGCCAGCAGCCTCCACGCGGGAGAAGCTTTCTTT
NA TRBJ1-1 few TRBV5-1 CASSLALGGVNTEAFF TGCGCCAGCAGCTTGGCCTTGGGGGGAGTGAACACTGAAGCTTTCTTT
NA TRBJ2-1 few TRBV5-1 CASSLASVFNEQFF TGCGCCAGCAGCTTGGCTTCAGTCTTCAATGAGCAGTTCTTC
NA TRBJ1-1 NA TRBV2 CASSKPLGNAEAFF TGTGCCAGCAGTAAACCCCTCGGAAACGCTGAAGCTTTCTTT